This T cell receptor (beta chain) was retrieved from a study of CD8 T cells in ankylosing spondylitis. The CDR3 has 16 residues. V lost 0 bases to trimming and J lost 5 bases, with 13 bases between them. Germline loops: CDR1 SGHVS, CDR2 FQNEAQ. TCRdb used MiXCR to reprocess the 5' RACE reads, holding one entry per CDR3 protein. The data show approximately 210,000 distinct CDR3 sequences, around 13% seen once. This clonotype appeared a few times. The chain carries TRBV7-8 and TRBJ2-2; D gene uncertain. The sequenced sample was blood, either unsorted or a sorted T cell fraction (not recorded which). This clonotype originated in a male donor with ankylosing spondylitis or in good health (not recorded which). The CDR3 bases are TGTGCCAGCAGCTTAGCAAGGGCCTTAGGGACCGGGGAGCTGTTTTTT. This translates into CASSLARALGTGELFF.